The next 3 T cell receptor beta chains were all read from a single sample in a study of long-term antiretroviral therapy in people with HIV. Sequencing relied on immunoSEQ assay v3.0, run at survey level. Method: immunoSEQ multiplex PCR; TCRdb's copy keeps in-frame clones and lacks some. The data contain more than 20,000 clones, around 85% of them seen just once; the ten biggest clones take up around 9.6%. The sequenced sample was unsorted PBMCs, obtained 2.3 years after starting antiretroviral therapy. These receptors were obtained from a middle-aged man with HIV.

For the CDR3, the DNA is TGTGCCAGCAGGTCGGGACAGGGGCCCACTGAAGCTTTCTTT. Amino acid sequence: CASRSGQGPTEAFF. The J gene is TRBJ1-1, the V gene TRBV6-5; TRBD1 matches at 10 bases. The CDR3 is 14 residues long. V trimming: 6 bases; J trimming: 4 bases; junction bases outside the gene matches: 5. The germline gives CDR1 MNHEY, CDR2 SVGAGI.

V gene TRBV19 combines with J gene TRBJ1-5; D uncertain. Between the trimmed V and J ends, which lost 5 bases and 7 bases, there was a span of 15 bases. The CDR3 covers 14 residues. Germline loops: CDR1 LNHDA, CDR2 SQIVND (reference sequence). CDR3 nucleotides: TGTGCCAGTAGTCCTGCGAGCGCCGGGCAGCCCCAGCATTTT. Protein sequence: CASSPASAGQPQHF.

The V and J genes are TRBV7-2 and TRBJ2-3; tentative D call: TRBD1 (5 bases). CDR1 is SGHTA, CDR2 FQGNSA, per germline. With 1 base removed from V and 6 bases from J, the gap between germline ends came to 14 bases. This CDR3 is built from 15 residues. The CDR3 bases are TGTGCCAGCAGCTTAGGACAGTCAGTTGGGGATACGCAGTATTTT. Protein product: CASSLGQSVGDTQYF.